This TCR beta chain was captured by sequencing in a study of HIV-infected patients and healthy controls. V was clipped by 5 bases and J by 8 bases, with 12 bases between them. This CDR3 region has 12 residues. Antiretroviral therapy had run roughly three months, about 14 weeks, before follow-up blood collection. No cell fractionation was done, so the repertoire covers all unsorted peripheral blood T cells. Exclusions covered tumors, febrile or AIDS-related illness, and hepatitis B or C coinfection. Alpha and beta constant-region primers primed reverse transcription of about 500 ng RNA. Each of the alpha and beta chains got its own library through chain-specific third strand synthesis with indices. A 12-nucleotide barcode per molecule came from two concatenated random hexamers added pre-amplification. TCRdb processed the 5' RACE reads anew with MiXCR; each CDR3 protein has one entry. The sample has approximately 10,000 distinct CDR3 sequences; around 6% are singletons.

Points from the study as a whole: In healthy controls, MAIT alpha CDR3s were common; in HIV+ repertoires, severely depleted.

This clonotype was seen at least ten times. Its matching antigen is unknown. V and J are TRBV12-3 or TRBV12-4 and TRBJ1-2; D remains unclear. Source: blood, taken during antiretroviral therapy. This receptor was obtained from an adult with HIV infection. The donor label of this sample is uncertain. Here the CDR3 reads CASSLPDSGYTF. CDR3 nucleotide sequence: TGTGCCAGCAGTCTACCGGATTCGGGCTACACCTTC.